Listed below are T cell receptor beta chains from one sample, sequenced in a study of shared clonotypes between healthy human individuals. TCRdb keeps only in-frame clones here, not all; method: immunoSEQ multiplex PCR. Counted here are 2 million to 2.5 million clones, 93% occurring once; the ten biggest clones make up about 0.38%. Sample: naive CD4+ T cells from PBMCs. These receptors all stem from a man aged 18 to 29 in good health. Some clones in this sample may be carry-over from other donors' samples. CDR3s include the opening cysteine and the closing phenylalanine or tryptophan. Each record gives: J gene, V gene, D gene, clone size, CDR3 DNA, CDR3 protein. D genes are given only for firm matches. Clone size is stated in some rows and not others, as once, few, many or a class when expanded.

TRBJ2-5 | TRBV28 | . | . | TGTGCCAGCAGTTTTGGACTACTGCAAGAGACCCAGTACTTC | CASSFGLLQETQYF
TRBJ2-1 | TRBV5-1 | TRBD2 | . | TGCGCCAGCAGCGGCGGGGACTACTCCTACAATGAGCAGTTCTTC | CASSGGDYSYNEQFF
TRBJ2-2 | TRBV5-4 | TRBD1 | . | TGTGCCAGCAGCCAAAAACGCGGGACAGGGAACACCGGGGAGCTGTTTTTT | CASSQKRGTGNTGELFF
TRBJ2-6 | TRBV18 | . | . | TGTGCCAGCTCACCAAATTTGGGGGTCTCTGGGGCCAACGTCCTGACTTTC | CASSPNLGVSGANVLTF
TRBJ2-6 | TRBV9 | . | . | TGTGCCAGCAGCGTATCTCTGGTCAGGCCAGACTCTGGGGCCAACGTCCTGACTTTC | CASSVSLVRPDSGANVLTF
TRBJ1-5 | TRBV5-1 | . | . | TGCGCCAGCAGCTTGTCTGGACAGTACAATCAGCCCCAGCATTTT | CASSLSGQYNQPQHF
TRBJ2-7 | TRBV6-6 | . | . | TGTGCCAGCAGTTACACTCCCGGGACATTCTCCTACGAGCAGTACTTC | CASSYTPGTFSYEQYF
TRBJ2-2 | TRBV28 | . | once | TGTGCCAGCAGTCCCGGGCCCATCCTGGCCGGGGAGCTGTTTTTT | CASSPGPILAGELFF
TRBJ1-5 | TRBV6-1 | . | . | TGTGCCAGCAGCGAAGGAGGAGAGAGGCCCCAGCATTTT | CASSEGGERPQHF
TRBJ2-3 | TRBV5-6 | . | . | TGTGCCAGCAGCTGGGGCACCGGGAGTGGCGGCACAGATACGCAGTATTTT | CASSWGTGSGGTDTQYF
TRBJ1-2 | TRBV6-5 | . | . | TGTGCCAGCAGTAGCGGGGTTGGGGGCTACACCTTC | CASSSGVGGYTF
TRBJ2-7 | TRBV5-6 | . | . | TGTGCCAGCAGCCCAACTTATCGCTACGAGCAGTACTTC | CASSPTYRYEQYF
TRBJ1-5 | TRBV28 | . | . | TGTGCCAGCAGCATGGGGGCAGGGCTATACCATAGCAATCAGCCCCAGCATTTT | CASSMGAGLYHSNQPQHF
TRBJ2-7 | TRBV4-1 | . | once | TGCGCCAGCAGCCGGAGGGGACAAACCTACGAGCAGTACTTC | CASSRRGQTYEQYF
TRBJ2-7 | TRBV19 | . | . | TGTGCCAGTAGTATAGGTGGCGGAGCCTACGAGCAGTACTTC | CASSIGGGAYEQYF
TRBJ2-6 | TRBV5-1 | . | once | TGCGCCAGCAGCTTGGGTCAGGGTTCGCGCGCTGGGGCCAACGTCCTGACTTTC | CASSLGQGSRAGANVLTF